This TCR beta chain comes out of a study of identical twins. This CDR3 has 17 amino acids. V was clipped by 0 bases and J by 4 bases; unmatched bases: 9. Germline assignment: CDR1 LGHNA and CDR2 YNFKEQ. Study observations and caveats: Weaker excess sharing between twins was seen in beta out-of-frame sequences.

As to this clonotype: Its antigen remains unidentified.

TCRdb redid the calling of the 5' RACE reads with MiXCR, one entry per CDR3 protein. The sample shows around 370,000 distinct CDR3 sequences, roughly 9% of them seen only once. The chain has TRBV4-2 and TRBJ2-3; 8 nucleotides line up with TRBD2. Sequences were obtained from naive T cells sorted from blood. This receptor was obtained from a woman between 50 and 59 years old in good health. CDR3 DNA sequence: TGTGCCAGCAGCCAAGAAGGTTTTAGCGGGATCCCAGATACGCAGTATTTT. It is translated as CASSQEGFSGIPDTQYF.